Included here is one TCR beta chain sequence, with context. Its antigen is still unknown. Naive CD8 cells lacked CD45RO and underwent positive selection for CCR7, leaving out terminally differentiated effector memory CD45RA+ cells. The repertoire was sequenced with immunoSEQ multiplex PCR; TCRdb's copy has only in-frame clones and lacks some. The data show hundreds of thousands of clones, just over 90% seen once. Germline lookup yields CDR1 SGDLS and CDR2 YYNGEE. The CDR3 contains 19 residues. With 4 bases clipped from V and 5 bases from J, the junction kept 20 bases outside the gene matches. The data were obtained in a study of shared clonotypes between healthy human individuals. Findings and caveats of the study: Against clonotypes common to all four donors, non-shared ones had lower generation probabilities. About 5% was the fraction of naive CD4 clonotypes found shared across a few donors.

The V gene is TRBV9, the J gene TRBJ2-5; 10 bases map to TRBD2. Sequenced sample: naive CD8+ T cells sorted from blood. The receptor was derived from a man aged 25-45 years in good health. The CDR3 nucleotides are TGTGCCAGCAGCCGTAGTTCCCTTCCTCTAGCGGGAGTGGACGAGACCCAGTACTTC. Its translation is CASSRSSLPLAGVDETQYF.